The 28 T cell receptor beta chains below come from one sample, sequenced in a study of blood T cell repertoires in COVID-19. The repertoire was sequenced with immunoSEQ multiplex PCR; TCRdb's copy has only in-frame clones and lacks some. The sample has about 400,000 clones, 88% seen once. The source material was PBMCs or T cells enriched from blood (not recorded which). The origin of the receptors is a woman younger than 45 with acute COVID-19.

CDR3 nucleotides: TGTGCCAGTAGTCTCGGCCAGGGAGGGGTAAATGAAAAACTGTTTTTT. This encodes CASSLGQGGVNEKLFF. V gene TRBV19 combines with J gene TRBJ1-4; D is possibly TRBD1 (5 bases). This CDR3 is built from 16 residues. Germline V lookup: CDR1 LNHDA, CDR2 SQIVND (reference sequence). Trimming removed 5 bases from V and 5 bases from J, with 18 bases in between. Complete variable domain (other parts from reference TRBV19 and TRBJ1-4): DGGITQSPKYLFRKEGQNVTLSCEQNLNHDAMYWYRQDPGQGLRLIYYSQIVNDFQKGDIAEGYSVSREKKESFPLTVTSAQKNPTAFYLCASSLGQGGVNEKLFFGSGTQLSVL.

This clone has only one observation. The V and J genes are TRBV7-3 and TRBJ2-3, with D unclear. Germline CDR1 reads SGHTA; CDR2 reads FQGTGA. The CDR3 runs to 17 residues. Trimming pared 5 bases from V and 0 bases from J, leaving 18 bases between. CDR3 DNA: TGTGCCAGCAGCCTACTCCCCTCGAGTTCTAGCACAGATACGCAGTATTTT. Translating it yields CASSLLPSSSSTDTQYF.

The chain has TRBV7-9 and TRBJ2-2, with D unclear. V shed 0 bases and J shed 5 bases, with 4 bases lying between them. The CDR3 spans 13 residues. Germline values: CDR1 SEHNR, CDR2 FQNEAQ (reference sequence). Written as DNA, the CDR3 is TGTGCCAGCAGCTTAGCCCTTACCGGGGAGCTGTTTTTT. This sequence encodes CASSLALTGELFF.

V is TRBV4-3 and J is TRBJ1-1; TRBD1 matches at 10 bases. CDR1 is LGHNA and CDR2 is YSLEER in the germline V gene. The CDR3 sequence is 18 residues long. Germline trimming cut 0 bases from V and 1 base from J; bases unmatched to any gene: 8. In nucleotides, the CDR3 is TGCGCCAGCAGCCAAGAGAGGGGGGACAGGGGTCGGAACACTGAAGCTTTCTTT. Its translation: CASSQERGDRGRNTEAFF.

The chain joins TRBV23-1 to TRBJ2-2, with 11 bases identical to TRBD2. TRBV23-1 is sorted into the ORF group, with uncertain function. This CDR3 region has 20 residues. After removal of 1 base from V and 2 bases from J, the junction contained 12 bases not matched to a gene. The CDR3 nucleotides are TGCGCCAGCAGTCAATGCCCGACAGACACTAGCGGGGGAAACACCGGGGAGCTGTTTTTT. Protein product: CASSQCPTDTSGGNTGELFF.

V and J are TRBV18 and TRBJ1-4; D ambiguous. CDR3 length: 15 amino acids. Trimming removed 2 bases at V and 1 base at J, with 8 bases between. In germline, CDR1 is KGHSH, CDR2 LQKENI. Here the CDR3 DNA reads TGTGCCAGCTCACCAGACATCAAAACTAATGAAAAACTGTTTTTT. Translated, it gives CASSPDIKTNEKLFF.

In regard to this clone: Other DNA sequences in the sample encode the same CDR3. This rearrangement joins TRBV7-3 to TRBJ2-3; D possibly corresponds to TRBD2 (5 bases). V lost 0 bases, J lost 1 base, and 5 bases lay in between. This CDR3 region has 14 residues. Germline loops: CDR1 SGHTA, CDR2 FQGTGA. CDR3 sequence (DNA): TGTGCCAGCAGCTTAACCGGGGGCACAGATACGCAGTATTTT. Protein product: CASSLTGGTDTQYF.

V is TRBV5-6 and J is TRBJ2-7; possible D gene TRBD1, 6 bases. Germline V CDR1 and CDR2: SGHDT, YYEEEE. V dropped 2 bases and J dropped 5 bases, with 8 bases sitting between them. This CDR3 has 12 amino acids. This CDR3 is CASSFQGNEQYF. CDR3 coding DNA: TGTGCCAGCAGCTTCCAGGGGAACGAGCAGTACTTC.

This chain joins TRBV28 and TRBJ2-7; D might be TRBD1 (5 bases). V was pared by 6 bases and J by 3 bases, with 9 bases between. The CDR3 length is 12 residues. Germline V gene lookup returns CDR1 MDHEN and CDR2 SYDVKM. The DNA for the CDR3 is TGTGCCAGCAGGCCAGGGATCTACGAGCAGTACTTC. Protein: CASRPGIYEQYF.

The chain is built from TRBV30 and TRBJ1-1; D may be TRBD1 (6 bases). In germline, CDR1 is GTSNPN, CDR2 SVGIG (reference sequence). The CDR3 is 13 amino acids. Deletions cut 3 bases from V and 4 bases from J, with 12 bases between. As DNA, the CDR3 is TGTGCCTGGAGAATCGGCAGGGGCACTGAAGCTTTCTTT. Its protein is CAWRIGRGTEAFF.

The V gene is TRBV24-1, the J gene TRBJ2-1, with 9 bases that match TRBD1. Germline lookup yields CDR1 KGHDR and CDR2 SFDVKD. CDR3 size: 16 residues. With V trimmed by 4 bases and J by 2 bases, 5 bases remained unmatched. Here the CDR3 reads CATSERGQGPYNEQFF. As DNA, the CDR3 is TGTGCCACCAGTGAGCGGGGACAGGGACCCTACAATGAGCAGTTCTTC.

The rearrangement uses TRBV5-6 and TRBJ2-3, with a weak D call TRBD2 (5 bases). Trimming removed 0 bases at V and 8 bases at J, with 16 bases between. CDR1 and CDR2 (germline): SGHDT, YYEEEE. This CDR3 is 15 amino acids long. The CDR3 protein is CASSLVPSSGGTQYF. CDR3 coding DNA: TGTGCCAGCAGCTTGGTCCCTAGTAGTGGAGGTACGCAGTATTTT.

J is TRBJ1-2 and V is TRBV7-2, with 9 positions matching TRBD1. J gave up 6 bases and V 1 base, and 3 bases lay outside the gene matches. Per germline, CDR1 SGHTA and CDR2 FQGNSA. The CDR3 extends over 14 amino acids. CDR3 sequence reads: CASSLGTGENGYTF. CDR3 bases: TGTGCCAGCAGCTTAGGGACAGGGGAGAATGGCTACACCTTC.

V and J are TRBV18 and TRBJ2-1; TRBD2 matches at 8 bases. Trimming cost V 2 bases and J 4 bases; bases outside gene matches: 4. Germline lookup yields CDR1 KGHSH and CDR2 LQKENI. This CDR3 comprises 15 residues. The CDR3 sequence is CASSPGLAQYNEQFF. CDR3 bases: TGTGCCAGCTCACCAGGACTAGCTCAATACAATGAGCAGTTCTTC.

This chain uses TRBV19 with TRBJ2-7; maybe TRBD1 (7 bases). This CDR3 has 16 amino acids. Trimming removed 5 bases from V and 4 bases from J, with 21 bases in between. The germline V gene has CDR1 LNHDA and CDR2 SQIVND (reference sequence). CDR3: CASSGTGRRGRYEQYF. CDR3 sequence (DNA): TGTGCCAGTAGTGGAACGGGCAGGAGGGGGCGATACGAGCAGTACTTC. The full variable domain, rest sourced from reference TRBV19 and TRBJ2-7, is DGGITQSPKYLFRKEGQNVTLSCEQNLNHDAMYWYRQDPGQGLRLIYYSQIVNDFQKGDIAEGYSVSREKKESFPLTVTSAQKNPTAFYLCASSGTGRRGRYEQYFGPGTRLTVT.

V is TRBV3-1 (or the pseudogene TRBV3-2) and J is TRBJ1-4; D unresolved. Germline CDR1 is LGHDT and CDR2 is YNNKEL (reference sequence). This CDR3 comprises 15 residues. V dropped 4 bases and J dropped 8 bases, with 17 bases sitting between them. The CDR3 bases are TGTGCCAGCAGCCCCTCTTCGGTGGGCGAGGAAAAACTGTTTTTT. It translates to CASSPSSVGEEKLFF.

The gene calls are TRBV19 and TRBJ2-2; 9 positions agree with TRBD2. This CDR3 region has 21 residues. Germline V gene sequence: CDR1 LNHDA, CDR2 SQIVND (reference sequence). The V segment lost 3 bases and the J segment 7 bases; nucleotides outside the gene matches: 24. The CDR3 protein is CASSIGVYVAGATMKGGELFF. CDR3 bases: TGTGCCAGTAGTATTGGGGTTTATGTAGCGGGGGCAACTATGAAGGGCGGGGAGCTGTTTTTT. The full variable domain, rest sourced from reference TRBV19 and TRBJ2-2, is DGGITQSPKYLFRKEGQNVTLSCEQNLNHDAMYWYRQDPGQGLRLIYYSQIVNDFQKGDIAEGYSVSREKKESFPLTVTSAQKNPTAFYLCASSIGVYVAGATMKGGELFFGEGSRLTVL.

The chain carries TRBV2 and TRBJ2-7; D is possibly TRBD2 (5 bases). V gave up 1 base and J gave up 5 bases, with 9 bases separating them. The germline gives CDR1 SNHLY, CDR2 FYNNEI. The CDR3 spans 13 residues. CDR3 nucleotide sequence: TGTGCCAGCAGTGAAGGGAGGTACGACGAGCAGTACTTC. Protein product: CASSEGRYDEQYF.

The chain recombines TRBV2 with TRBJ2-3, with D unresolved. The V end was cut by 5 bases, the J end by 3 bases, with 12 bases between. The CDR3 runs 14 residues. CDR1 and CDR2 from the germline V gene are SNHLY and FYNNEI. CDR3 sequence (DNA): TGTGCCAGCAGTAGACTCCTCATAACAGATACGCAGTATTTT. Protein sequence: CASSRLLITDTQYF.

The chain employs TRBV5-6 and TRBJ2-1, with 7 bases identical to TRBD1. V dropped 5 bases and J dropped 0; count of bases not matched to a gene: 5. The CDR3 runs 15 residues. The germline V gene has CDR1 SGHDT and CDR2 YYEEEE. The CDR3 region is CASRWDSLSYNEQFF. The CDR3, as DNA: TGTGCCAGCAGATGGGACAGCCTCTCCTACAATGAGCAGTTCTTC.

This chain connects TRBV20-1 to TRBJ2-1, with D unresolved. Germline CDR1 DFQATT, CDR2 SNEGSKA (reference sequence). V was pared by 5 bases and J by 12 bases, with 11 bases between. The CDR3 contains 10 residues. The CDR3 DNA follows: TGCAGTGCTCCCGCGGTTGGGCAGTTCTTC. Its translation: CSAPAVGQFF.

The chain couples TRBV27 to TRBJ2-1, with TRBD1 matching over 7 bases. The J segment lost 7 bases and the V segment lost 3 bases, leaving 9 bases of the junction unmatched. Germline CDR1 MNHEY, CDR2 SMNVEV (reference sequence). This CDR3 is built from 15 residues. CDR3 DNA: TGTGCCAGCAGTTTGATACAGGGGTTATCGAATGAGCAGTTCTTC. It encodes CASSLIQGLSNEQFF.

A single count supports this clone. The chain carries TRBV6-2 or TRBV6-3 and TRBJ1-1; 7 nucleotides agree with TRBD1. This CDR3 contains 13 residues. J gave up 9 bases and V 4 bases, and 8 bases lay outside the gene matches. Germline lookup yields CDR1 MNHEY and CDR2 SVGEGT. Written as DNA, the CDR3 is TGTGCCAGCAGTTCCGAGCCGGGACAGCAAGCTTTCTTT. Translation: CASSSEPGQQAFF.

V is TRBV19 and J is TRBJ1-2; TRBD1 matches 7 bases. The CDR3 extends over 14 amino acids. V dropped 3 bases and J dropped 5; count of bases not matched to a gene: 6. Germline loops: CDR1 LNHDA, CDR2 SQIVND (reference sequence). The CDR3 protein is CASSIGGRGYGYTF. For the CDR3, the DNA is TGTGCCAGTAGTATTGGGGGCAGGGGGTATGGCTACACCTTC.

This chain connects TRBV29-1 to TRBJ1-4; no definite D call. This CDR3 region has 11 residues. Trimming took off 6 bases at V and 4 bases at J, with 6 bases between the two ends. Germline values: CDR1 SQVTM, CDR2 ANQGSEA. The CDR3 DNA sequence: TGCAGCGTCGACTTTAATGAAAAACTGTTTTTT. As protein: CSVDFNEKLFF.

This chain connects TRBV7-9 to TRBJ2-7; no definite D call. Trimming stripped 1 base from V and 3 bases from J, with 7 bases between. CDR1 is SEHNR and CDR2 is FQNEAQ in the germline V gene (reference sequence). The CDR3 loop spans 13 amino acids. The CDR3 protein is CASSLVADYEQYF. The CDR3 DNA sequence: TGTGCCAGCAGCTTAGTTGCGGACTACGAGCAGTACTTC.

The chain employs TRBV4-1 and TRBJ2-7; D ambiguous. The CDR3 length is 15 residues. The germline CDR1 and CDR2 sequences are MGHRA and YSYEKL. V shed 3 bases and J shed 0 bases, with 12 bases lying between them. CDR3 DNA sequence: TGCGCCAGCAGCCACCCTGAACAGAGCTCCTACGAGCAGTACTTC. Translating gives CASSHPEQSSYEQYF.

The J gene is TRBJ2-7, the V gene TRBV6-1; 9 bases align to TRBD2. This CDR3 is 15 amino acids long. Germline-derived CDR1 and CDR2 are MNHNS and SASEGT. V lost 1 base to trimming and J lost 5 bases; unmatched junction nucleotides: 6. In nucleotides, the CDR3 is TGTGCCAGCAGTGAAGAGGCGGGGGGGCCCAACGAGCAGTACTTC. This encodes CASSEEAGGPNEQYF.